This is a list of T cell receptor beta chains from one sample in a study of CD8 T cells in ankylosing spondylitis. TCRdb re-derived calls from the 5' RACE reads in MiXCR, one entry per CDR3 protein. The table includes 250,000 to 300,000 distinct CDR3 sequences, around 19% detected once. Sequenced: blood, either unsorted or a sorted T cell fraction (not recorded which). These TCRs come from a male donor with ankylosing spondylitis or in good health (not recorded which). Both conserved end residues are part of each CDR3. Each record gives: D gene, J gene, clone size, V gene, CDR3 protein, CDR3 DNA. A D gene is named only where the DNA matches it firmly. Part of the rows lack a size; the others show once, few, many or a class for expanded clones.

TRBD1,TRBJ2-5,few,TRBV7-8,CASSARTGVMETQYF,TGTGCCAGCAGCGCCCGGACAGGGGTTATGGAGACCCAGTACTTC
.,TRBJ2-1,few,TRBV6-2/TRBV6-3,CASSYVAGYNEQFF,TGTGCCAGCAGTTACGTCGCGGGTTACAATGAGCAGTTCTTC
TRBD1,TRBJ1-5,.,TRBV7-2,CASSYQGGQPQHF,TGTGCCAGCAGCTACCAGGGGGGTCAGCCCCAGCATTTT
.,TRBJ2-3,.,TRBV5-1,CASSTGGGRADTQYF,TGCGCCAGCTCAACGGGCGGGGGCCGGGCAGATACGCAGTATTTT
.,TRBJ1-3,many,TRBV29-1,CSAGAYIDSGNTIYF,TGCAGCGCCGGGGCCTATATTGACTCTGGAAACACCATATATTTT
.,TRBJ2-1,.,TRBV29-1,CSVDGLRNNEQFF,TGCAGCGTGGATGGACTCCGAAACAATGAGCAGTTCTTC
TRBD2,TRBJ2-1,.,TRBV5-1,CASSPKNTSGRRSYNEQFF,TGCGCCAGCAGCCCAAAAAACACTAGCGGGAGGAGGTCCTACAATGAGCAGTTCTTC
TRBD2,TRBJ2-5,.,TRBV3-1,CASSLEPSGIQETQYF,TGTGCCAGCAGCCTAGAACCTAGCGGGATCCAAGAGACCCAGTACTTC
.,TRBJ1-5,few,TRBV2,CASSEGRGNQPQHF,TGTGCCAGCAGTGAGGGGAGGGGGAATCAGCCCCAGCATTTT
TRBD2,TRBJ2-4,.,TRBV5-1,CASSLGSGSKNIQYF,TGCGCCAGCAGCTTGGGTAGCGGGAGTAAAAACATTCAGTACTTC
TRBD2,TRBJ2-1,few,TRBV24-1,CATSDADVLAGEYNEQFF,TGTGCCACCAGTGATGCAGACGTACTAGCGGGAGAATACAATGAGCAGTTCTTC
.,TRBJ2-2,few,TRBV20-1,CSARVGRTPTGELFF,TGCAGTGCTAGAGTTGGCCGGACCCCCACCGGGGAGCTGTTTTTT
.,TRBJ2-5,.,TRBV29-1,CSLAGPSLEQETQYF,TGCAGCTTAGCAGGACCGTCTCTCGAGCAAGAGACCCAGTACTTC
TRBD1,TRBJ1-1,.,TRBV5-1,CASSLRPGTGGVTEAFF,TGCGCCAGCAGCTTGAGGCCGGGGACAGGGGGGGTCACTGAAGCTTTCTTT
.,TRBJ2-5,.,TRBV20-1,CSVQSLPWAVETQYF,TGCAGTGTCCAGTCCCTACCTTGGGCGGTTGAGACCCAGTACTTC
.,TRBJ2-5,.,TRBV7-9,CASSITGRETQYF,TGTGCCAGCAGCATAACAGGGAGGGAGACCCAGTACTTC
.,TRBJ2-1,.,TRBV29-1,CSVEDTVQQFF,TGCAGCGTTGAAGACACAGTGCAGCAGTTCTTC
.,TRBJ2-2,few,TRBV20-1,CSARDRGSGGELFF,TGCAGTGCTAGAGATCGGGGATCCGGCGGGGAGCTGTTTTTT
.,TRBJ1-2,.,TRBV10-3,CAISAGVSGYGYTF,TGTGCCATCAGTGCCGGGGTTTCGGGCTATGGCTACACCTTC
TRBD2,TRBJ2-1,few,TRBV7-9,CASSLGGTRDEQFF,TGTGCCAGCAGCTTAGGGGGGACTAGGGATGAGCAGTTCTTC
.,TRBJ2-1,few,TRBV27,CASSPGLGAPQEDEQFF,TGTGCCAGCAGTCCCGGGCTAGGGGCCCCACAGGAGGATGAGCAGTTCTTC
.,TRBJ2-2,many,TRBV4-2,CASSQLAAGGTGELFF,TGTGCCAGCAGCCAACTGGCGGCGGGCGGCACCGGGGAGCTGTTTTTT
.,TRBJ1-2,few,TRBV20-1,CSAPTEVYGYTF,TGCAGTGCCCCGACGGAGGTCTATGGCTACACCTTC
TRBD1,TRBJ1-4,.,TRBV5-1,CASSQTGANEKLFF,TGCGCCAGCAGCCAAACAGGGGCTAATGAAAAACTGTTTTTT
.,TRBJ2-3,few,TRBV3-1,CASSHGLHPTDTQYF,TGTGCCAGCAGCCACGGCCTCCACCCCACAGATACGCAGTATTTT
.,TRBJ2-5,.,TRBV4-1,CASSQEHSTWETQYF,TGCGCCAGCAGCCAAGAGCATAGTACGTGGGAGACCCAGTACTTC
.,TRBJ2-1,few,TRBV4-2,CASSPRLEGPNEQFF,TGTGCCAGCAGCCCACGACTAGAGGGGCCCAATGAGCAGTTCTTC
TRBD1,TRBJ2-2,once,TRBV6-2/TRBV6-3,CASSARQGADTGELFF,TGTGCCAGCAGTGCGCGACAGGGGGCGGACACCGGGGAGCTGTTTTTT
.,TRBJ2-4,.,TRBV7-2,CASSLALGDMAKNIQYF,TGTGCCAGCAGCTTAGCGCTCGGGGATATGGCCAAAAACATTCAGTACTTC
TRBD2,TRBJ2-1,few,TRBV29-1,CSVEGSGRGEQFF,TGCAGCGTTGAGGGGAGCGGGAGGGGTGAGCAGTTCTTC
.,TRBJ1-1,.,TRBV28,CGTRVTEAFF,TGTGGGACGAGAGTCACTGAAGCTTTCTTT
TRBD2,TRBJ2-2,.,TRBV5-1,CASSPGGTNTGELFF,TGCGCCAGCAGCCCGGGGGGGACGAACACCGGGGAGCTGTTTTTT
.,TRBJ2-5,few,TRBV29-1,CSANQGTETQYF,TGCAGCGCTAATCAGGGAACAGAGACCCAGTACTTC
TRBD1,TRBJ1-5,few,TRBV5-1,CASSGGQEGQPQHF,TGCGCCAGCAGCGGTGGACAGGAAGGTCAGCCCCAGCATTTT
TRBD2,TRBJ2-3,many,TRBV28,CASSSRTSHVTQYF,TGTGCCAGCAGTTCTAGGACTAGCCACGTTACGCAGTATTTT
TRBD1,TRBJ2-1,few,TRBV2,CASSEEAGGNEQFF,TGTGCCAGCAGTGAAGAGGCAGGGGGCAATGAGCAGTTCTTC
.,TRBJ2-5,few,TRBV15,CATSNSRVLETQYF,TGTGCCACCAGCAACTCCAGGGTATTGGAGACCCAGTACTTC
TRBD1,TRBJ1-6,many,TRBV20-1,CSATQGSSPLHF,TGCAGTGCAACACAGGGGAGTTCACCCCTCCACTTT
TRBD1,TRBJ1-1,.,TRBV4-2,CASSRTGTMNTEAFF,TGTGCCAGCAGCCGGACAGGGACCATGAACACTGAAGCTTTCTTT
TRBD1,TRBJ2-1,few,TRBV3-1,CASSLSGTATYNEQFF,TGTGCCAGCAGCCTCTCCGGGACAGCCACCTACAATGAGCAGTTCTTC